Shown below are 24 T cell receptor beta chains from a single sample sequenced in a study of vaccination effects on CD4 cells after COVID-19 (dated by TCRdb to 2022 to 2024). Antigen specificity for these receptors is unknown. After around 10 days of culture, CD4+ T cells were isolated with the EasySep CD4+ T cell isolation kit. The method behind the library was the immunoSEQ multiplex PCR assay. TCRdb retrieved this table from immuneACCESS and kept in-frame rearrangements only. Not all clones are present; in checked studies, unresolved V genes account for under half, and no reason is known for the remainder. The sample table contains approximately 37,000 clones; only one count was recorded for about 70% of them. Around 2.9% of the sample rests with the top ten. Sequencing used CD4+ T cells from PBMCs cultured without peptide, obtained before COVID-19 vaccination. The source of these receptors is a human donor who received a COVID-19 vaccine.

CDR3 bases: TGTGCCAGTAGTACGACAGCGTATAGCAATCAGCCCCAGCATTTT. Translated: CASSTTAYSNQPQHF. The J gene is TRBJ1-5, the V gene TRBV19; tentatively, D is TRBD1 (5 bases). CDR3 length equals 15 residues. Trimming took off 4 bases at V and 0 bases at J, with 10 bases between the two ends. Germline CDR1 and CDR2: LNHDA and SQIVND (reference sequence).

J is TRBJ2-7 and V is TRBV5-1, with unresolved D. Trimming took off 0 bases at V and 7 bases at J, with 11 bases between the two ends. This CDR3 has 13 amino acids. The V gene's germline CDR1 is SGHRS and CDR2 YFSETQ. The CDR3 coding sequence is TGCGCCAGCAGCTTGGGCCCCGGGTTGGAGCAGTACTTC. Translated, it gives CASSLGPGLEQYF.

V usage is TRBV7-2 and J usage is TRBJ1-2; D is unclear. This CDR3 has 13 amino acids. Per the germline V gene, CDR1 is SGHTA and CDR2 is FQGNSA. The V end lost 1 base, the J end lost 4 bases, and 7 bases lay between the germline ends. The CDR3 DNA sequence: TGTGCCAGCAGCTTAGATACTCTCTATGGCTACACCTTC. It specifies CASSLDTLYGYTF.

This sequence joins TRBV2 and TRBJ2-3; TRBD1 is a possible D gene (5 bases). The V and J ends lost 2 bases and 3 bases respectively, with 12 bases between them. Germline CDR1 is SNHLY and CDR2 is FYNNEI. The CDR3 contains 15 residues. DNA of the CDR3: TGTGCCAGCAGTGAACGAGCAGGGATGACAGATACGCAGTATTTT. Translated, it gives CASSERAGMTDTQYF.

The chain links TRBV7-3 to TRBJ2-7; D may be TRBD1 (6 bases). The CDR3 runs 15 residues. The ends were cut back, 2 bases at V and 5 bases at J, with 16 bases in the middle. Germline lookup yields CDR1 SGHTA and CDR2 FQGTGA. The CDR3 region is CASSLAGARGDEQYF. The CDR3 region has the DNA TGTGCCAGCAGCTTAGCGGGCGCCAGGGGAGACGAGCAGTACTTC. Full variable domain (outside the CDR3, taken from reference TRBV7-3 and TRBJ2-7): GAGVSQTPSNKVTEKGKYVELRCDPISGHTALYWYRQSLGQGPEFLIYFQGTGAADDSGLPNDRFFAVRPEGSVSTLKIQRTERGDSAVYLCASSLAGARGDEQYFGPGTRLTVT.

The CDR3 loop reads CSARVQGTQYF. CDR3 in DNA: TGCAGTGCTAGAGTCCAGGGGACCCAGTACTTC. The chain joins TRBV20-1 to TRBJ2-5; TRBD1 is a possible D gene (5 bases). Germline assignment: CDR1 DFQATT and CDR2 SNEGSKA (reference sequence). The CDR3 spans 11 residues. The V and J ends lost 1 base and 7 bases respectively, with 7 bases between them.

The rearrangement links TRBV2 to TRBJ2-7; no definite D call. CDR1 is SNHLY and CDR2 is FYNNEI in the germline V gene. The V and J ends lost 4 bases and 2 bases respectively, with 3 bases between them. This CDR3 contains 11 residues. The CDR3 here is CASSGAYEQYF. The CDR3 bases are TGTGCCAGCAGTGGGGCCTACGAGCAGTACTTC.

The gene calls are TRBV18 and TRBJ2-2, with D possibly matching TRBD1 (6 bases). Trimming left V 4 bases short and J 0 bases short, with 12 bases between. The CDR3 loop spans 16 amino acids. Germline-derived CDR1 and CDR2 are KGHSH and LQKENI. The DNA for the CDR3 is TGTGCCAGCTCACGCTTCGGGACACCGAACACCGGGGAGCTGTTTTTT. Residues: CASSRFGTPNTGELFF. Full variable domain (rest looked up from reference TRBV18 and TRBJ2-2): NAGVMQNPRHLVRRRGQEARLRCSPMKGHSHVYWYRQLPEEGLKFMVYLQKENIIDESGMPKERFSAEFPKEGPSILRIQQVVRGDSAAYFCASSRFGTPNTGELFFGEGSRLTVL.

This chain links TRBV5-1 with TRBJ2-1, with D possibly TRBD2 on 5 matching bases. With 0 bases removed from V and 13 bases from J, the gap between germline ends came to 17 bases. This CDR3 is built from 14 residues. Germline CDR1 and CDR2: SGHRS and YFSETQ. CDR3 DNA: TGCGCCAGCAGCTTGGCAAAAGGAACTAGTCCACAGTTCTTC. Translated, it gives CASSLAKGTSPQFF. The complete variable domain, with remaining parts taken from reference TRBV5-1 and TRBJ2-1, reads KAGVTQTPRYLIKTRGQQVTLSCSPISGHRSVSWYQQTPGQGLQFLFEYFSETQRNKGNFPGRFSGRQFSNSRSEMNVSTLELGDSALYLCASSLAKGTSPQFFGPGTRLTVL.

The chain is built from TRBV7-9 and TRBJ1-1, with TRBD1 matching over 8 bases. Germline V gives CDR1 SEHNR, CDR2 FQNEAQ (reference sequence). The CDR3 has 14 amino acids. With 2 bases clipped from V and 5 bases from J, the junction kept 4 bases outside the gene matches. The DNA of the CDR3 is TGTGCCAGCAGCTTACAGGGGGCGCGAACTGAAGCTTTCTTT. Its protein is CASSLQGARTEAFF.

This chain connects TRBV18 to TRBJ1-5, with D possibly TRBD1 on 6 matching bases. The CDR3 contains 16 residues. The ends were cut back, 1 base at V and 0 bases at J, with 10 bases in the middle. Germline CDR1 KGHSH, CDR2 LQKENI. The CDR3 DNA sequence: TGTGCCAGCTCACCACGGGTCAGGGGTAGCAATCAGCCCCAGCATTTT. Amino acid sequence: CASSPRVRGSNQPQHF.

The chain links TRBV19 to TRBJ2-1, with TRBD1 identical over 9 bases. This CDR3 has 16 residues. J was trimmed by 5 bases and V by 5 bases; bases with no gene match: 10. CDR1 and CDR2 (germline): LNHDA, SQIVND (reference sequence). CDR3 loop: CASSPPGQGIDNEQFF. In DNA, the CDR3 is TGTGCCAGTAGTCCCCCGGGACAGGGAATCGACAATGAGCAGTTCTTC.

The table lists this clone with a few counts. This chain uses TRBV2 with TRBJ2-2; TRBD1 matches 8 bases. There are 15 residues in the CDR3. The germline gives CDR1 SNHLY, CDR2 FYNNEI. J gave up 5 bases and V 6 bases, and 8 bases lay outside the gene matches. The CDR3 here is CASRRDRGGTGELFF. DNA for the CDR3: TGTGCCAGCAGGAGAGACAGGGGTGGGACCGGGGAGCTGTTTTTT.

V and J are TRBV27 and TRBJ1-2, with D unresolved. Germline V gene sequence: CDR1 MNHEY, CDR2 SMNVEV (reference sequence). The CDR3 is 15 amino acids. V lost 0 bases and J 0 bases, leaving 8 bases between the germline ends. The CDR3 coding sequence is TGTGCCAGCAGTTTATCCTACGGGTCTAACTATGGCTACACCTTC. Encoded protein: CASSLSYGSNYGYTF.

V and J are TRBV12-5 and TRBJ1-2, with D unresolved. This CDR3 has 14 amino acids. Germline V gene data show CDR1 as LGHNT and CDR2 as FRNRAP. V gave up 1 base and J gave up 2 bases, with 8 bases separating them. CDR3 amino acids: CASGLDTGNYGYTF. The CDR3 DNA reads TGTGCTAGTGGTTTGGACACCGGGAACTATGGCTACACCTTC.

This rearrangement joins TRBV24-1 to TRBJ2-3, with 7 bases that match TRBD1. Germline-derived CDR1 and CDR2 are KGHDR and SFDVKD. The CDR3 length is 14 residues. V lost 7 bases to trimming and J lost 0 bases; unmatched junction nucleotides: 3. As DNA, the CDR3 is TGTGCCACCAGCCCGGGACAGAGCACAGATACGCAGTATTTT. Translated, it gives CATSPGQSTDTQYF.

This clone has only a few counts. This sequence joins TRBV7-2 and TRBJ2-1; D is perhaps TRBD2 (7 bases). Germline loops: CDR1 SGHTA, CDR2 FQGNSA. The length of the CDR3 is 18 residues. V dropped 6 bases and J dropped 4 bases, with 25 bases sitting between them. CDR3 coding DNA: TGTGCCAGCAGGTCGGGGGGCCGTACTAGTTTGGGGTACAATGAGCAGTTCTTC. This gives the protein CASRSGGRTSLGYNEQFF.

The rearrangement links TRBV3-1 (or the pseudogene TRBV3-2) to TRBJ2-1; tentative D call: TRBD1 (5 bases). CDR1 LGHDT and CDR2 YNNKEL come from the germline V gene (reference sequence). The CDR3 spans 15 residues. V was trimmed by 1 base and J by 8 bases, leaving 15 bases between them. The CDR3 nucleotides read TGTGCCAGCAGCCAAGGAACAGGACCCCTGCATGAGCAGTTCTTC. Translation: CASSQGTGPLHEQFF.

The sample holds a few counts of this clone. CDR3 residues: CASSPIQVGQPQHF. The DNA for the CDR3 is TGTGCCAGCTCACCGATACAGGTTGGCCAGCCCCAGCATTTT. This chain links TRBV18 with TRBJ1-5; perhaps TRBD1 as D (5 bases). Trimming cost V 3 bases and J 7 bases, with 13 bases left between them. This CDR3 is built from 14 residues. Germline V lookup: CDR1 KGHSH, CDR2 LQKENI.

The chain combines TRBV7-2 with TRBJ2-7; 10 bases fit TRBD2. CDR3 length: 15 amino acids. J was trimmed by 0 bases and V by 5 bases; bases with no gene match: 4. The germline gives CDR1 SGHTA, CDR2 FQGNSA. CDR3 nucleotides: TGTGCCAGCAGCCTAATAGCGGGGGGCTCCTACGAGCAGTACTTC. Translation gives CASSLIAGGSYEQYF. Full variable domain (rest looked up from reference TRBV7-2 and TRBJ2-7): GAGVSQSPSNKVTEKGKDVELRCDPISGHTALYWYRQSLGQGLEFLIYFQGNSAPDKSGLPSDRFSAERTGGSVSTLTIQRTQQEDSAVYLCASSLIAGGSYEQYFGPGTRLTVT.

Only a few counts were recorded for this clone. V and J are TRBV5-1 and TRBJ1-6, with D perhaps matching TRBD1 (5 bases). This CDR3 has 16 residues. Trimming took 4 bases from V and 0 from J, leaving 11 bases between them. The germline CDR1 and CDR2 sequences are SGHRS and YFSETQ. CDR3 sequence: CASSVQGSSYNSPLHF. The CDR3 nucleotides read TGCGCCAGCAGCGTGCAGGGAAGCTCCTATAATTCACCCCTCCACTTT.

This rearrangement joins TRBV11-2 to TRBJ2-1; 10 bases agree with TRBD1. Germline CDR1 is SGHAT and CDR2 is FQNNGV. With 4 bases clipped from V and 10 bases from J, the junction kept 10 bases outside the gene matches. CDR3 length: 15 residues. The CDR3 sequence: CASSWGGTGAWEQFF. The DNA for the CDR3 is TGTGCCAGCAGCTGGGGTGGGACAGGGGCCTGGGAGCAGTTCTTC.

The V and J genes are TRBV7-2 and TRBJ2-3; 11 bases are shared with TRBD2. CDR1 is SGHTA and CDR2 is FQGNSA in the germline V gene. V shed 5 bases, J shed 4 bases, and the junction held 5 bases outside the gene matches. This CDR3 is 15 amino acids long. CDR3 sequence reads: CASSVSGGAADTQYF. In DNA, the CDR3 is TGTGCCAGCAGCGTTAGCGGGGGGGCTGCAGATACGCAGTATTTT.

The rearrangement links TRBV28 to TRBJ2-7, with TRBD2 as a possible D gene (6 bases). The germline V and J ends were trimmed by 2 bases and 4 bases, with 12 bases remaining between them. The CDR3 is made up of 14 amino acids. CDR1 is MDHEN and CDR2 is SYDVKM in the germline V gene. CDR3 amino acids: CASSLVSGRYEQYF. The CDR3 coding sequence is TGTGCCAGCAGTTTAGTTAGCGGCAGGTACGAGCAGTACTTC.